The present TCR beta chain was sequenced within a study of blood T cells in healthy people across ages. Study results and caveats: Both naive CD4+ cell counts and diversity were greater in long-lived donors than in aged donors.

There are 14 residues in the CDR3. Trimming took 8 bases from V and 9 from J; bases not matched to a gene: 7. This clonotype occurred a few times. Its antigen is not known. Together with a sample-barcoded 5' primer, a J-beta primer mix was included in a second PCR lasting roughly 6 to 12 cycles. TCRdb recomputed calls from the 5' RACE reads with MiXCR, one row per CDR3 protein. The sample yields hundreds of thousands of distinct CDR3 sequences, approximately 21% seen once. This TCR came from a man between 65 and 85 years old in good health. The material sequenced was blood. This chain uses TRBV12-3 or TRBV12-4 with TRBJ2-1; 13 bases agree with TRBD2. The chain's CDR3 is CASASGTSGVEQFF. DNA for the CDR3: TGTGCCAGCGCCTCCGGGACTAGCGGGGTTGAGCAGTTCTTC.